Each of the 10 T cell receptor beta chains below was sequenced from the same sample in a study of blood T cells in healthy people across ages. A J-beta primer mix and a sample-barcoded 5' primer were used in a second PCR of about 7 to 12 cycles. Each CDR3 protein is one row after TCRdb ran MiXCR on the 5' RACE reads. Of roughly 900,000 distinct CDR3 sequences in the sample, roughly 50% were seen once. Sequenced: blood. The receptors stem from a man between 25 and 39 years old in good health.

Comment on this clonotype: Just one base apart from a much larger clone, this may be a read error. The chain joins TRBV12-3 or TRBV12-4 to TRBJ2-3, with 8 bases lining up with TRBD2. J lost 5 bases, V lost 7 bases, and 11 bases had no gene match. The CDR3 loop spans 15 amino acids. The CDR3 DNA follows: TGTGCCAGCACCCTGTCCGGGACTAGAGAAGATACGCAGTATTTT. Translation gives CASTLSGTREDTQYF.

The chain uses TRBV7-9 and TRBJ2-7; 8 bases are a match to TRBD2. The ends lost 5 bases at V and 0 bases at J; junction bases unmatched: 9. CDR1 and CDR2 (germline): SEHNR, FQNEAQ (reference sequence). This CDR3 comprises 16 residues. CDR3 in amino acids: CASSRTSGHISYEQYF. The DNA for the CDR3 is TGTGCCAGCAGCCGTACTAGCGGTCATATCTCCTACGAGCAGTACTTC.

The chain has TRBV18 and TRBJ1-1, with 7 bases identical to TRBD1. Per the germline V gene, CDR1 is KGHSH and CDR2 is LQKENI. The CDR3 is made up of 18 amino acids. The V and J ends lost 1 base and 4 bases, in that order; junction bases with no gene match: 15. CDR3 sequence reads: CASSPRETGQRSGTEAFF. The DNA of the CDR3 is TGTGCCAGCTCACCACGCGAGACAGGGCAGCGGTCGGGCACTGAAGCTTTCTTT.

A few counts support this clonotype. This chain joins TRBV28 and TRBJ2-4, with 8 bases lining up with TRBD1. From germline, CDR1 is MDHEN and CDR2 SYDVKM. The length of the CDR3 is 17 residues. V lost 5 bases and J lost 1; bases outside the gene matches: 10. The CDR3 region is CASSPKRTGKAKNIQYF. The DNA of the CDR3 is TGTGCCAGCAGTCCGAAACGGACAGGGAAGGCCAAAAACATTCAGTACTTC.

CDR3 protein: CAMAQGEKLFF. CDR3 DNA: TGTGCCATGGCCCAGGGAGAAAAACTGTTTTTT. This sequence joins TRBV2 and TRBJ1-4; TRBD1 is a possible D gene (5 bases). The CDR3 runs to 11 residues. Germline CDR1 reads SNHLY; CDR2 reads FYNNEI. Trimming cost V 10 bases and J 8 bases, with 11 bases left between them.

The chain couples TRBV7-2 to TRBJ2-2; the match to TRBD2 covers 7 bases. There are 14 residues in the CDR3. With 4 bases clipped from V and 8 bases from J, the junction kept 7 bases outside the gene matches. Germline V gene data show CDR1 as SGHTA and CDR2 as FQGNSA. DNA for the CDR3: TGTGCCAGCAGCTCCGCTGGGGGGGGAGGGGAGCTGTTTTTT. Residues: CASSSAGGGGELFF.

CDR3 residues: CSATGSLYNEQFF. CDR3 nucleotide sequence: TGCAGTGCTACAGGGTCCCTCTACAATGAGCAGTTCTTC. This rearrangement joins TRBV20-1 to TRBJ2-1, with D perhaps matching TRBD1 (5 bases). Per the germline V gene, CDR1 is DFQATT and CDR2 is SNEGSKA (reference sequence). This CDR3 region has 13 residues. V was shortened by 4 bases and J by 3 bases, with 10 bases between the two germline ends.

The V gene is TRBV29-1, the J gene TRBJ2-1, with 7 bases identical to TRBD2. Germline assignment: CDR1 SQVTM and CDR2 ANQGSEA. The CDR3 has 13 residues. Losses at the gene ends were 5 bases for V and 6 bases for J; bases not matched to a gene: 7. The CDR3 loop reads CSVRDSGPNEQFF. The CDR3 bases are TGCAGCGTTCGGGATAGCGGGCCCAATGAGCAGTTCTTC.

The chain is built from TRBV20-1 and TRBJ2-1, with D possibly matching TRBD2 (6 bases). V gave up 6 bases and J gave up 8 bases, with 17 bases separating them. The CDR3 loop spans 13 amino acids. From germline, CDR1 is DFQATT and CDR2 SNEGSKA (reference sequence). CDR3 region: CSAAITSIDEQFF. The CDR3, as DNA: TGCAGTGCCGCGATTACTAGCATCGATGAGCAGTTCTTC.

In its sample, this clonotype was seen a few times. The chain recombines TRBV10-3 with TRBJ2-1; 9 bases are shared with TRBD1. This CDR3 has 15 residues. Losses at the gene ends were 4 bases for V and 6 bases for J; bases not matched to a gene: 7. Per germline, CDR1 ENHRY and CDR2 SYGVKD. The CDR3 loop is CAISAIATGGNEQFF. CDR3 in DNA: TGTGCCATCAGTGCCATAGCGACAGGGGGCAATGAGCAGTTCTTC.